This T cell receptor (beta chain) was profiled in a study of human T cells and chemical hapten exposure. TCRdb redid the calling of the RACE reads with MiXCR, one entry per CDR3 protein. Of about 45,000 distinct CDR3 sequences in the sample, about 4.8% were seen once. Time point here: healthy volunteer bleed at 2 weeks. The authors' total RNA extraction used unfractionated whole blood. Germline V gives CDR1 DFQATT, CDR2 SNEGSKA (reference sequence). The CDR3 contains 13 residues. V lost 7 bases, J lost 0 bases, and 12 bases lay in between. This clonotype was detected ten times or more. This TCR came from a human donor in good health. Some clones in this sample may be carry-over from other donors' samples. This sequence joins TRBV20-1 and TRBJ1-2; D call uncertain. The source material was whole blood. The chain's CDR3 is CSVTERANYGYTF. CDR3 nucleotide sequence: TGCAGTGTGACGGAACGGGCTAACTATGGCTACACCTTC.